This T cell receptor (beta chain) was identified during a study of T cell responses to AZD1222 COVID-19 vaccine. Details on this clone: What it binds is unknown.

Sequencing was performed with immunoSEQ multiplex PCR; in TCRdb, only in-frame clones are kept and a portion is missing. The sample has roughly 200,000 clones, approximately 92% seen once; the top ten hold roughly 1%. Study-wide findings and caveats: In the spike-specific TCR repertoire, nearly half reportedly target unmutated variant regions. Increases in Spike-specific TCR breadth and depth were seen after two AZD1222 doses. Every sample of the repertoires postdated the peak T cell response. Donors were mostly white British, more females; clonal diversity possibly underestimated.

Germline-derived CDR1 and CDR2 are PRHDT and FYEKMQ (reference sequence). V shed 0 bases, J shed 3 bases, and the junction held 4 bases outside the gene matches. CDR3 length equals 15 residues. Sequenced here: peripheral blood, sampled 28 days after the second dose of the MenACWY control vaccine. This TCR was recovered from an adult who received the MenACWY meningococcal vaccine as a control. The chain links TRBV13 to TRBJ1-2, with 7 positions matching TRBD1. CDR3: CASSLGDRDYYGYTF. CDR3 bases: TGTGCCAGCAGCTTAGGAGACAGGGATTACTATGGCTACACCTTC. The whole variable domain, remainder taken from reference TRBV13 and TRBJ1-2, is AAGVIQSPRHLIKEKRETATLKCYPIPRHDTVYWYQQGPGQDPQFLISFYEKMQSDKGSIPDRFSAQQFSDYHSELNMSSLELGDSALYFCASSLGDRDYYGYTFGSGTRLTVV.